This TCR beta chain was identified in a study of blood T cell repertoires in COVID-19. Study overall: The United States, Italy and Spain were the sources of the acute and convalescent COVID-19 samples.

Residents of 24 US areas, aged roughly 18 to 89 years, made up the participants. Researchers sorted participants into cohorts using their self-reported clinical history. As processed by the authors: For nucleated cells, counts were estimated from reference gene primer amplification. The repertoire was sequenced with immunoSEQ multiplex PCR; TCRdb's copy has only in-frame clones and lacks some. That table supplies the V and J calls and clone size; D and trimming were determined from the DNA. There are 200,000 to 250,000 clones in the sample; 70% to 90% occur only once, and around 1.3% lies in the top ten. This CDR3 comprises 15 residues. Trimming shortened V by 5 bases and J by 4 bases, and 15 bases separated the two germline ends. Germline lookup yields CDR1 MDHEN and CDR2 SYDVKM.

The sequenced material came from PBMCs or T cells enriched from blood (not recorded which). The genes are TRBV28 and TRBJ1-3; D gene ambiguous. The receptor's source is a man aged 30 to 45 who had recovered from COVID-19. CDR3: CASSPLEGPGNTIYF. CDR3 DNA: TGTGCCAGCAGTCCCCTCGAGGGTCCGGGAAACACCATATATTTT.